The 18 T cell receptor beta chains below all came from one sample that was sequenced in a study of response to subunit inactivated influenza vaccine. Each CDR3 protein is one row after TCRdb ran MiXCR on the RT-PCR reads. Found here are a few hundred thousand distinct CDR3 sequences, 13% to 15% of them singletons; the top ten hold around 10%. Sample: PBMCs from blood, taken about 12 days after vaccination. All receptors derive from a man aged 50 to 60 who received an inactivated influenza vaccine.

The V gene is TRBV20-1, the J gene TRBJ2-3; TRBD2 agrees at 7 bases. The CDR3 spans 15 residues. V dropped 0 bases and J dropped 4; count of bases not matched to a gene: 7. Germline V lookup: CDR1 DFQATT, CDR2 SNEGSKA (reference sequence). The CDR3 DNA sequence: TGCAGTGCTAGAGACCAGCGGGACGGCGCAGATACGCAGTATTTT. Its protein is CSARDQRDGADTQYF.

J is TRBJ2-1 and V is TRBV19; 7 bases line up with TRBD1. This CDR3 spans 14 amino acids. After removal of 0 bases from V and 8 bases from J, the junction contained 4 bases not matched to a gene. In germline, CDR1 is LNHDA, CDR2 SQIVND (reference sequence). The CDR3 loop reads CASSIEGGFHEQFF. CDR3 bases: TGTGCCAGTAGTATAGAAGGGGGCTTCCATGAGCAGTTCTTC.

The chain carries TRBV6-5 and TRBJ1-1; D remains ambiguous. The V end lost 4 bases, the J end lost 0 bases, and 9 bases lay between the germline ends. Per germline, CDR1 MNHEY and CDR2 SVGAGI. CDR3 length: 14 amino acids. The CDR3 DNA sequence: TGTGCCAGCAGTTTACACCCGATGAACACTGAAGCTTTCTTT. Its translation: CASSLHPMNTEAFF.

The V and J genes are TRBV7-9 and TRBJ2-7, with TRBD2 matching 8 bases. After removal of 2 bases from V and 1 base from J, the junction contained 7 bases not matched to a gene. The germline V gene has CDR1 SEHNR and CDR2 FQNEAQ (reference sequence). This CDR3 has 16 residues. CDR3 residues: CASSLFGVAGSYEQYF. The CDR3, as DNA: TGTGCCAGCAGCTTATTTGGAGTAGCGGGATCCTACGAGCAGTACTTC. The complete variable domain, with remaining parts taken from reference TRBV7-9 and TRBJ2-7, reads DTGVSQNPRHKITKRGQNVTFRCDPISEHNRLYWYRQTLGQGPEFLTYFQNEAQLEKSRLLSDRFSAERPKGSFSTLEIQRTEQGDSAMYLCASSLFGVAGSYEQYFGPGTRLTVT.

The chain has TRBV7-9 and TRBJ2-1; 7 bases are shared with TRBD2. V trimming: 5 bases; J trimming: 9 bases; junction bases outside the gene matches: 10. Germline CDR1 reads SEHNR; CDR2 reads FQNEAQ (reference sequence). This CDR3 is 14 amino acids long. The CDR3 DNA reads as TGTGCCAGCAGCCCAAGCGTCCCGGGGGGTGAGCAGTTCTTC. Translating it yields CASSPSVPGGEQFF.

This clonotype was seen a few times. The genes are TRBV10-2 and TRBJ2-4, with D uncertain. Germline V lookup: CDR1 WSHSY, CDR2 SAAADI. V was clipped by 0 bases and J by 8 bases, with 8 bases between them. This CDR3 has 13 amino acids. CDR3 residues: CASSESTRYIQYF. The DNA of the CDR3 is TGCGCCAGCAGTGAGTCGACTCGATACATTCAGTACTTC.

There are many counts of this clonotype. The rearrangement joins TRBV20-1 to TRBJ2-7, with 7 bases lining up with TRBD2. This CDR3 spans 13 amino acids. Germline V gives CDR1 DFQATT, CDR2 SNEGSKA (reference sequence). Trimming took 3 bases from V and 4 from J; bases not matched to a gene: 6. The chain's CDR3 is CSARKRERYEQYF. The CDR3 DNA follows: TGCAGTGCTAGGAAGCGGGAACGTTACGAGCAGTACTTC.

This clonotype was seen ten or more times. The rearrangement joins TRBV5-4 to TRBJ2-1, with 9 bases aligning to TRBD1. The CDR3 is made up of 14 amino acids. V lost 3 bases, J lost 9 bases, and 7 bases stayed unmatched. Germline CDR1 SGHNT, CDR2 YYREEE (reference sequence). Written as DNA, the CDR3 is TGTGCCAGCAGCTCCCCGGGACAGGGCAGTGAGCAGTTCTTC. This encodes CASSSPGQGSEQFF. Combining the CDR3 with reference TRBV5-4 and TRBJ2-1 gives the whole variable domain ETGVTQSPTHLIKTRGQQVTLRCSSQSGHNTVSWYQQALGQGPQFIFQYYREEENGRGNFPPRFSGLQFPNYSSELNVNALELDDSALYLCASSSPGQGSEQFFGPGTRLTVL.

J is TRBJ2-1 and V is TRBV6-5; D is uncertain. Germline values: CDR1 MNHEY, CDR2 SVGAGI. The CDR3 contains 15 residues. V was cut by 0 bases and J by 4 bases, with 10 bases left in between. This chain's CDR3 is CASSYSTVEYNEQFF. In DNA form, the CDR3 reads TGTGCCAGCAGTTACTCGACGGTAGAATACAATGAGCAGTTCTTC.

CDR3 in DNA: TGTGCCAGCAGCGCCGGGACTAGAGTCCACGAGCAGTACTTC. Protein: CASSAGTRVHEQYF. V gene TRBV5-4 combines with J gene TRBJ2-7; 8 bases match TRBD2. Germline CDR1 SGHNT, CDR2 YYREEE (reference sequence). This CDR3 contains 14 residues. With 4 bases clipped from V and 5 bases from J, the junction kept 8 bases outside the gene matches.

This clonotype has more than one count but fewer than ten. The chain employs TRBV20-1 and TRBJ2-1, with 7 positions matching TRBD2. V shed 1 base, J shed 4 bases, and the junction held 10 bases outside the gene matches. Germline assignment: CDR1 DFQATT and CDR2 SNEGSKA (reference sequence). The CDR3 is made up of 16 amino acids. This CDR3 is CSARVDGRSQYNEQFF. Here the CDR3 DNA reads TGCAGTGCTAGAGTGGACGGGAGGTCCCAGTACAATGAGCAGTTCTTC.

This clonotype appeared a few times. The CDR3 reads CASSVTIAKNIQYF. The CDR3 DNA is TGTGCCAGCAGTGTCACCATAGCCAAAAACATTCAGTACTTC. This chain links TRBV6-1 with TRBJ2-4; D ambiguous. This CDR3 contains 14 residues. CDR1 is MNHNS, CDR2 SASEGT, per germline. Trimming removed 4 bases at V and 0 bases at J, with 7 bases between.

There are many counts of this clonotype. The chain has TRBV7-2 and TRBJ2-5; possibly TRBD1 or TRBD2 for D (6 bases each). This CDR3 region has 12 residues. Germline CDR1 is SGHTA and CDR2 is FQGNSA. Trimming stripped 3 bases from V and 9 bases from J, with 11 bases between. The CDR3 DNA reads TGTGCCAGCAGCTTGTCAGGGGAGGCCCAGTACTTC. Amino acid sequence: CASSLSGEAQYF.

The chain couples TRBV28 to TRBJ1-1, with 8 bases that match TRBD1. V dropped 4 bases and J dropped 2; count of bases not matched to a gene: 6. Germline V gene data show CDR1 as MDHEN and CDR2 as SYDVKM. The length of the CDR3 is 15 residues. The CDR3 nucleotides read TGTGCCAGCAGTTACGGGACAGGACTAAACACTGAAGCTTTCTTT. Its translation: CASSYGTGLNTEAFF. The variable domain in full, completed from reference TRBV28 and TRBJ1-1, reads DVKVTQSSRYLVKRTGEKVFLECVQDMDHENMFWYRQDPGLGLRLIYFSYDVKMKEKGDIPEGYSVSREKKERFSLILESASTNQTSMYLCASSYGTGLNTEAFFGQGTRLTVV.

The rearrangement uses TRBV6-2 or TRBV6-3 and TRBJ2-7; D gene unclear. V lost 0 bases and J lost 0, with 12 bases in between. CDR1 and CDR2 from the germline V gene are MNHEY and SVGEGT. The CDR3 runs to 16 residues. The CDR3 loop reads CASSYSAGFSSYEQYF. DNA for the CDR3: TGTGCCAGCAGTTACTCGGCAGGCTTCAGCTCCTACGAGCAGTACTTC.

The genes are TRBV29-1 and TRBJ2-5; the D gene is possibly TRBD2 (5 bases). Germline V gene sequence: CDR1 SQVTM, CDR2 ANQGSEA. The length of the CDR3 is 15 residues. Trimming stripped 0 bases from V and 7 bases from J, with 18 bases between. CDR3 DNA sequence: TGCAGCGTTGAAGATTCGGACTTCAAACTCGGGACCCAGTACTTC. Residues: CSVEDSDFKLGTQYF. Looking up the rest from reference TRBV29-1 and TRBJ2-5 gives the full variable domain: SAVISQKPSRDICQRGTSLTIQCQVDSQVTMMFWYRQQPGQSLTLIATANQGSEATYESGFVIDKFPISRPNLTFSTLTVSNMSPEDSSIYLCSVEDSDFKLGTQYFGPGTRLLVL.

The chain couples TRBV6-6 to TRBJ2-1, with 7 nucleotides matching TRBD2. CDR1 is MNHNY and CDR2 is SVGAGI in the germline V gene (reference sequence). V was pared by 7 bases and J by 7 bases, with 4 bases of the junction left unmatched. The CDR3 is 12 residues long. The DNA for the CDR3 is TGTGCCAGCACCAGCGGGAATAATGAGCAGTTCTTC. Amino acids: CASTSGNNEQFF.

This clonotype showed up just a few times. The chain couples TRBV5-5 to TRBJ1-6, with a tentative D call TRBD1 (5 bases). This CDR3 contains 15 residues. Trimming removed 3 bases at V and 7 bases at J, with 14 bases between. Germline-derived CDR1 and CDR2 are SGHKS and YYEKEE (reference sequence). CDR3 in DNA: TGTGCCAGCAGCTGGATGGGGCAGAACAATTCACCCCTCCACTTT. Translated, it gives CASSWMGQNNSPLHF.